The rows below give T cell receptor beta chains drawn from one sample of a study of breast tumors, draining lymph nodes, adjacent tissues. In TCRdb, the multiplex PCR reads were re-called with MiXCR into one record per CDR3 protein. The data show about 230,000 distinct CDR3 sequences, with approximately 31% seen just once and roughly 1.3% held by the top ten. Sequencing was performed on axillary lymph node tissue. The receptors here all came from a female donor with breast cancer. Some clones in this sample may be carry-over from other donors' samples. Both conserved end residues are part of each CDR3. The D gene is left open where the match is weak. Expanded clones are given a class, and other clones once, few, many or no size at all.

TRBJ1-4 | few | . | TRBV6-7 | CASSHSPRGAEKLFF | TGTGCCAGCAGTCACTCACCCAGGGGAGCTGAAAAACTGTTTTTT
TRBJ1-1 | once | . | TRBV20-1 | CSARWTGTEALF | TGCAGTGCTAGATGGACGGGCACTGAAGCTCTCTTT
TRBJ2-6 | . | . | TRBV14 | CASSLTGSGNTEAF | TGTGCCAGCAGCCTCACAGGGTCGGGGAACACTGAAGCTTTC
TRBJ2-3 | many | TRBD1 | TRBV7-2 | CASSPRTGEADTQYF | TGTGCCAGCAGCCCTCGGACAGGGGAGGCAGATACGCAGTATTTT
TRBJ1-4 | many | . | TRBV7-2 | CASSLGINEKLFF | TGTGCCAGCAGTCTGGGTATTAATGAAAAACTGTTTTTT
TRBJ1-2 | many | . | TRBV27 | CASILGGAPDYGYTF | TGTGCCAGCATCCTGGGGGGGGCTCCGGACTATGGCTACACCTTC
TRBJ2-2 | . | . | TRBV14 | CASSRYRAGGSAGELFF | TGTGCCAGCAGCCGCTACAGGGCAGGAGGCTCAGCCGGGGAGCTGTTTTTT
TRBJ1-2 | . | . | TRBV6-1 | CATTLVNYGYTF | TGTGCCACCACACTCGTTAACTATGGCTACACCTTC
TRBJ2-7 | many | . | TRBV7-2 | CASSPIMTTYEQYF | TGTGCCAGCAGCCCAATAATGACAACCTACGAGCAGTACTTC
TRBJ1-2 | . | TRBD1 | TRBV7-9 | CASSRTGSGNTF | TGTGCCAGCAGCCGGACAGGGTCTGGAAACACCTTC
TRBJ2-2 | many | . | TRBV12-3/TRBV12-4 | CASSPHTRSGELFF | TGTGCCAGCAGTCCCCACACCCGGTCCGGGGAGCTGTTTTTT
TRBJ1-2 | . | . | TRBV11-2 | CASSLSTPPYGYTF | TGTGCCAGCAGCTTGTCGACACCGCCCTATGGCTACACCTTC
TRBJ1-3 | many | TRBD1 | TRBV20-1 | CSATGQGAPGNTIYF | TGCAGTGCAACTGGACAGGGGGCGCCCGGAAACACCATATATTTT
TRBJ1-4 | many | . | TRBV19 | CASSNGWGLSEKLFF | TGTGCCAGTAGTAATGGTTGGGGGCTTAGTGAAAAACTGTTTTTT
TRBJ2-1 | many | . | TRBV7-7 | CASSLGRTGPYNEQFF | TGTGCTAGCAGCTTAGGGAGGACAGGCCCTTACAATGAGCAGTTCTTC
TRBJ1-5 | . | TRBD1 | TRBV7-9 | CASSLAGGLDSNQPQHF | TGTGCCAGCAGCTTGGCAGGGGGGTTGGATAGCAATCAGCCCCAGCATTTT
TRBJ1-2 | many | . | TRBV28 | CASTPIGLGYTF | TGTGCCAGCACCCCGATCGGACTAGGCTACACCTTC
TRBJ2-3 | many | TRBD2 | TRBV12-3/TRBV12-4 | CASSLWGGARTDTQYF | TGTGCCAGCAGTTTATGGGGGGGAGCGCGCACAGATACGCAGTATTTT
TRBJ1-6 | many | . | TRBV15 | CATSRVVGTAGNSPLHF | TGTGCCACCAGCAGAGTGGTTGGTACAGCAGGCAATTCACCCCTCCACTTT
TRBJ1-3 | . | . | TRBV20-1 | CSASGRPSGNTIYF | TGCAGTGCTAGTGGACGGCCCTCTGGAAACACCATATATTTT
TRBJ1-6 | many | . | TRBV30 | CAWTGSSYNSPLHF | TGTGCCTGGACAGGAAGCTCCTATAATTCACCCCTCCACTTT
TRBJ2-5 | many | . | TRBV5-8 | CASTRVGTQYF | TGTGCCAGCACCCGGGTTGGGACCCAGTACTTC
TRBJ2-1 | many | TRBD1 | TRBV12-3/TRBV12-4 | CASTLRQGVHNEQFF | TGTGCCAGCACCTTGCGGCAGGGGGTGCACAATGAGCAGTTCTTC
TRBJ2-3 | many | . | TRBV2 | CASSDSASTSTDTQYF | TGTGCCAGCAGTGATTCGGCTTCAACTAGCACAGATACGCAGTATTTT
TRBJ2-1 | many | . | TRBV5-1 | CASSSRGGEQFF | TGCGCCAGCAGCTCGAGGGGGGGTGAGCAGTTCTTC
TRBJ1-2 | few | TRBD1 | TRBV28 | CASRDSGTGYNYGYTF | TGTGCCAGCAGAGATTCCGGGACAGGGTACAACTATGGCTACACCTTC
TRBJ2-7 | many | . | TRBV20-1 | CSARYGVSAEQYF | TGCAGTGCTCGATACGGAGTATCGGCCGAGCAGTACTTC
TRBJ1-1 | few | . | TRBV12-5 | CASGSLGGTEAFF | TGTGCTAGTGGTTCCCTCGGTGGGACTGAAGCTTTCTTT
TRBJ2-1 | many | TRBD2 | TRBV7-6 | CASSPVRSGRSVYNEQFF | TGTGCCAGCAGCCCAGTCCGGAGCGGGAGGTCCGTCTACAATGAGCAGTTCTTC
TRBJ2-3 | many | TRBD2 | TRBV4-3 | CASSQEWVVLATHTDTQYF | TGCGCCAGCAGCCAAGAATGGGTCGTACTAGCGACTCACACAGATACGCAGTATTTT
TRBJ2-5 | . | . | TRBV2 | CASSEVGQEETQYF | TGTGCCAGCAGTGAAGTCGGGCAGGAAGAGACCCAGTACTTC
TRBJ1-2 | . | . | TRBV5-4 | CASSLVTQNYGYTF | TGTGCCAGCAGCTTGGTAACGCAAAACTATGGCTACACCTTC
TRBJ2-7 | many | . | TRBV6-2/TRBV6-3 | CASSPTGTYEQYF | TGTGCCAGCAGCCCTACAGGCACCTACGAGCAGTACTTC
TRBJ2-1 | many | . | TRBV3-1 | CASSHSGASYNEQFF | TGTGCCAGCAGCCATTCGGGAGCGTCCTACAATGAGCAGTTCTTC
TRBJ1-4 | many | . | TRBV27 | CASSMTGAGEKLFF | TGTGCCAGCAGTATGACAGGTGCAGGTGAAAAACTGTTTTTT
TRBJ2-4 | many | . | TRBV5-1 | CASSLAGTAILAKNIQYF | TGCGCCAGCAGCTTGGCCGGGACGGCGATACTAGCCAAAAACATTCAGTACTTC
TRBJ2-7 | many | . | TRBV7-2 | CASSFDASYEQYF | TGTGCCAGCAGCTTTGACGCTTCCTACGAGCAGTACTTC
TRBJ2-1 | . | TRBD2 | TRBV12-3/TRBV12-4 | CASSSPLLAVLVNEQFF | TGTGCCAGCAGTTCACCTTTACTAGCGGTCCTTGTAAATGAGCAGTTCTTC
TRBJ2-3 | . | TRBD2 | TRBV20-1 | CSAREHGTSGEADTQYF | TGCAGTGCTAGAGAACACGGGACTAGCGGGGAAGCAGATACGCAGTATTTT
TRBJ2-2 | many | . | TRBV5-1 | CASSPGGTSENTGELFF | TGCGCCAGCAGCCCAGGGGGGACTAGTGAGAACACCGGGGAGCTGTTTTTT